The rows below give T cell receptor beta chains drawn from one sample of a study of radiotherapy plus CTLA-4 blockade in lung cancer. Generated by immunoSEQ multiplex PCR, the TCRdb table keeps only in-frame clones and is missing some. The table shows about 73,000 clones, with 80% to 90% occurring only once. Sample: peripheral blood, taken from a patient treated with radiotherapy plus ipilimumab. The receptors were gathered from a human donor with non-small cell lung cancer that progressed on radiotherapy plus ipilimumab. Each CDR3 is given with its conserved first and last residue. The order of the fields is J gene, D gene, V gene, clone size, CDR3 protein, CDR3 DNA. The D gene is left open where the match is weak. The size field is filled for only some rows; it gives once, few, many or a size class.

J: TRBJ2-7; D: -; V: TRBV2; size: -; CDR3: CASSPFYEQYF; DNA: TGTGCCAGCAGTCCTTTCTACGAGCAGTACTTC
J: TRBJ1-5; D: -; V: TRBV10-3; size: -; CDR3: CAISAGGSNQPQHF; DNA: TGTGCCATCAGTGCCGGGGGTAGCAATCAGCCCCAGCATTTT
J: TRBJ2-3; D: -; V: TRBV7-9; size: -; CDR3: CASSYRDNTDTQYF; DNA: TGTGCCAGCAGCTACAGGGATAACACAGATACGCAGTATTTT
J: TRBJ2-7; D: -; V: TRBV6-5; size: -; CDR3: CASSSTGSSYEQYF; DNA: TGTGCCAGCAGTTCAACAGGATCCTCCTACGAGCAGTACTTC
J: TRBJ2-3; D: -; V: TRBV28; size: -; CDR3: CASSLLYSTDTQYF; DNA: TGTGCCAGCAGTTTATTGTATAGCACAGATACGCAGTATTTT
J: TRBJ2-2; D: -; V: TRBV7-9; size: -; CDR3: CASSLVGRANTGELFF; DNA: TGTGCCAGCAGCTTAGTGGGGCGGGCGAACACCGGGGAGCTGTTTTTT
J: TRBJ1-2; D: -; V: TRBV14; size: -; CDR3: CASSPIRGAGYTF; DNA: TGTGCCAGCAGCCCTATACGGGGGGCTGGCTACACCTTC
J: TRBJ2-5; D: -; V: TRBV2; size: -; CDR3: CAALGQETQYF; DNA: TGTGCCGCCCTGGGGCAAGAGACCCAGTACTTC
J: TRBJ1-1; D: -; V: TRBV28; size: -; CDR3: CASMVGNTEAFF; DNA: TGTGCCAGCATGGTCGGGAACACTGAAGCTTTCTTT
J: TRBJ2-7; D: TRBD2; V: TRBV27; size: -; CDR3: CASSLEAGEPYEQYF; DNA: TGTGCCAGCAGTTTAGAGGCGGGAGAACCCTACGAGCAGTACTTC
J: TRBJ2-1; D: TRBD2; V: TRBV5-1; size: -; CDR3: CASSLLSSGSGGEQFF; DNA: TGCGCCAGCAGCTTGCTCTCTAGCGGGAGCGGCGGTGAGCAGTTCTTC
J: TRBJ2-5; D: TRBD2; V: TRBV29-1; size: -; CDR3: CSVEEGGWETQYF; DNA: TGCAGCGTTGAAGAGGGGGGGTGGGAGACCCAGTACTTC
J: TRBJ2-1; D: TRBD2; V: TRBV5-1; size: -; CDR3: CASSGLAGTGNEQFF; DNA: TGCGCCAGCAGTGGGCTAGCGGGGACGGGCAATGAGCAGTTCTTC
J: TRBJ2-2; D: TRBD2; V: TRBV28; size: once; CDR3: CASSLLGGAGVNTGELFF; DNA: TGTGCCAGCAGTTTATTGGGAGGAGCGGGAGTAAATACCGGGGAGCTGTTTTTT
J: TRBJ1-2; D: -; V: TRBV2; size: -; CDR3: CASSESDRGYTF; DNA: TGTGCCAGCAGTGAGTCGGACAGAGGCTACACCTTC
J: TRBJ2-7; D: TRBD2; V: TRBV4-1; size: -; CDR3: CASSQVDMGLAGGEQYF; DNA: TGCGCCAGCAGCCAAGTAGATATGGGGCTAGCGGGAGGCGAGCAGTACTTC
J: TRBJ2-1; D: -; V: TRBV25-1; size: -; CDR3: CASSDGGGHFSSQFF; DNA: TGTGCCAGCAGTGATGGGGGGGGACACTTTTCCTCCCAGTTCTTC
J: TRBJ2-7; D: -; V: TRBV20-1; size: -; CDR3: CSAIDRYEQYF; DNA: TGCAGTGCTATAGACCGCTACGAGCAGTACTTC
J: TRBJ1-4; D: -; V: TRBV19; size: once; CDR3: CASTINLLGEKLFF; DNA: TGTGCCAGTACCATAAATCTGTTAGGCGAAAAACTGTTTTTT
J: TRBJ2-1; D: -; V: TRBV6-5; size: -; CDR3: CASSYGGGGIPEQFF; DNA: TGTGCCAGCAGTTACGGGGGTGGTGGCATCCCTGAGCAGTTCTTC
J: TRBJ2-1; D: TRBD2; V: TRBV29-1; size: few; CDR3: CSGQAGGKGEQFF; DNA: TGCAGCGGACAAGCGGGAGGTAAGGGTGAGCAGTTCTTC
J: TRBJ2-7; D: -; V: TRBV5-5; size: -; CDR3: CASSLTYEQYF; DNA: TGTGCCAGCAGCTTAACCTACGAGCAGTACTTC
J: TRBJ1-5; D: -; V: TRBV6-1; size: -; CDR3: CASSDGGDQPQHF; DNA: TGTGCCAGCAGTGATGGAGGGGATCAGCCCCAGCATTTT
J: TRBJ2-7; D: -; V: TRBV5-1; size: -; CDR3: CASSLFPGNFYEQYF; DNA: TGCGCCAGCAGCTTGTTCCCAGGGAATTTTTACGAGCAGTACTTC
J: TRBJ2-3; D: TRBD2; V: TRBV9; size: -; CDR3: CASSPLLAGERDTQYF; DNA: TGTGCCAGCAGCCCCCTACTAGCGGGAGAACGGGATACGCAGTATTTT
J: TRBJ2-3; D: -; V: TRBV5-4; size: -; CDR3: CASSLDTRSTDTQYF; DNA: TGTGCCAGCAGCTTGGACACGCGTAGCACAGATACGCAGTATTTT
J: TRBJ1-2; D: -; V: TRBV5-1; size: -; CDR3: CASSLYGTEGGYTF; DNA: TGCGCCAGCAGCTTGTATGGGACGGAAGGGGGCTACACCTTC
J: TRBJ2-1; D: TRBD2; V: TRBV5-1; size: -; CDR3: CASSGGLAGGPGHEQFF; DNA: TGCGCCAGCAGCGGGGGACTAGCGGGAGGGCCCGGCCATGAGCAGTTCTTC
J: TRBJ1-2; D: -; V: TRBV30; size: -; CDR3: CAWIGQGRGYTF; DNA: TGTGCCTGGATAGGGCAGGGGCGAGGCTACACCTTC
J: TRBJ1-4; D: TRBD1; V: TRBV18; size: -; CDR3: CASSPTGQAGSTNEKLFF; DNA: TGTGCCAGCTCACCGACGGGACAGGCAGGTTCAACTAATGAAAAACTGTTTTTT
J: TRBJ1-1; D: TRBD1; V: TRBV30; size: -; CDR3: CAWTGGPNTEAFF; DNA: TGTGCCTGGACAGGGGGTCCGAACACTGAAGCTTTCTTT
J: TRBJ1-1; D: -; V: TRBV11-1; size: -; CDR3: CASSLALGGTEAFF; DNA: TGTGCCAGCAGCTTAGCCCTGGGGGGCACTGAAGCTTTCTTT
J: TRBJ1-2; D: -; V: TRBV6-6; size: -; CDR3: CASSYGTPRDGYTF; DNA: TGTGCCAGCAGTTACGGCACCCCAAGGGATGGCTACACCTTC
J: TRBJ2-1; D: -; V: TRBV13; size: -; CDR3: CASSRDNSLSSYNEQFF; DNA: TGTGCCAGCAGCCGGGACAATAGCTTAAGCTCCTACAATGAGCAGTTCTTC
J: TRBJ2-2; D: -; V: TRBV11-2; size: -; CDR3: CASSLELGELFF; DNA: TGTGCCAGCAGCTTAGAACTCGGGGAGCTGTTTTTT
J: TRBJ2-2; D: -; V: TRBV15; size: -; CDR3: CATSRETSGELFF; DNA: TGTGCCACCAGCAGAGAAACAAGCGGGGAGCTGTTTTTT
J: TRBJ1-1; D: -; V: TRBV4-1; size: -; CDR3: CASSQENRVWMNTEAFF; DNA: TGCGCCAGCAGCCAAGAGAACAGGGTTTGGATGAACACTGAAGCTTTCTTT
J: TRBJ2-3; D: -; V: TRBV27; size: few; CDR3: CASSPILASTDTQYF; DNA: TGTGCCAGCAGTCCCATCCTAGCAAGCACAGATACGCAGTATTTT